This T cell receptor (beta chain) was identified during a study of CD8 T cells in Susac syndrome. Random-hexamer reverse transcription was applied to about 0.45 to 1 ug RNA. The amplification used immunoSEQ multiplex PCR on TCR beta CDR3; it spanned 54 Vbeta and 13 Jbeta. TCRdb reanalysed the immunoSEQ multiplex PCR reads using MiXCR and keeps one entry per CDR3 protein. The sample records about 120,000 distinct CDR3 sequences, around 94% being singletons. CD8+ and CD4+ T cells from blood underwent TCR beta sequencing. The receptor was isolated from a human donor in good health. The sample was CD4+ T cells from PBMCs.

CDR3 in amino acids: CASSVDSSGRTAQYF. The CDR3 bases are TGTGCCAGCAGCGTAGATTCTAGCGGGAGAACGGCGCAGTACTTC. The chain links TRBV9 to TRBJ2-7; the match to TRBD2 covers 10 bases. With 0 bases clipped from V and 9 bases from J, the junction kept 9 bases outside the gene matches. Germline V gene lookup returns CDR1 SGDLS and CDR2 YYNGEE. The CDR3 has 15 amino acids.